Presented here are 17 T cell receptor beta chains from one specimen sequenced in a study of T cells in Graves' hyperthyroidism and ophthalmopathy. Amplification of TCR beta CDR3 regions was performed using RNA transcripts as template. The primer set for the first-round RT-PCR of the TCR CDR3 was HTBI. TCRdb independently ran MiXCR on the multiplex PCR reads; one entry per CDR3 protein. Of roughly 180,000 distinct CDR3 sequences in the sample, roughly 9.4% were seen once. Sequenced: blood. These receptors all come from a woman under 30 with Graves' hyperthyroidism that later progressed to Graves' ophthalmopathy.

This clonotype was counted at least ten times. The CDR3, as DNA: TGTGCCACCAGTGATGAGCGGGCCGAGCAGTTCTTC. Translating gives CATSDERAEQFF. The chain combines TRBV24-1 with TRBJ2-1; a weak D match, TRBD2 (6 bases). Trimming removed 3 bases at V and 10 bases at J, with 9 bases between. Germline CDR1 reads KGHDR; CDR2 reads SFDVKD. This CDR3 is built from 12 residues.

This clonotype was seen ten or more times. The V and J genes are TRBV24-1 and TRBJ2-7, with 7 positions matching TRBD1. The V gene end was trimmed by 5 bases and the J gene end by 4 bases; junction bases not matched to a gene: 10. The CDR3 runs to 15 residues. The germline gives CDR1 KGHDR, CDR2 SFDVKD. The DNA of the CDR3 is TGTGCCACCAGTGCCTGGGACAGCGAGTGGTACGAGCAGTACTTC. Translated, it gives CATSAWDSEWYEQYF.

This clonotype was detected only a few times. The chain employs TRBV20-1 and TRBJ2-3; 9 positions match TRBD2. The CDR3 has 14 residues. CDR1 and CDR2 from the germline V gene are DFQATT and SNEGSKA (reference sequence). J was trimmed by 6 bases and V by 8 bases; bases with no gene match: 12. Here the CDR3 reads CSPRVAGVGDTQYF. The CDR3 DNA reads TGCAGTCCCCGGGTAGCGGGAGTGGGGGATACGCAGTATTTT.

This clonotype appeared many times. The V gene is TRBV28, the J gene TRBJ2-7, with TRBD1 matching over 9 bases. J gave up 3 bases and V 2 bases, and 11 bases lay outside the gene matches. The CDR3 sequence is 17 residues long. Germline CDR1 reads MDHEN; CDR2 reads SYDVKM. CDR3 sequence (DNA): TGTGCCAGCAGTTTAATTTTCATGAGGGACAGGGACTACGAGCAGTACTTC. This encodes CASSLIFMRDRDYEQYF.

This sequence joins TRBV20-1 and TRBJ2-3, with TRBD2 matching 11 bases. J gave up 0 bases and V 6 bases, and 14 bases lay outside the gene matches. Germline loops: CDR1 DFQATT, CDR2 SNEGSKA (reference sequence). The CDR3 covers 18 residues. CDR3 sequence (DNA): TGCAGTGCCCCGATGTGGTCTAGCGGGGGGCCGAGCACAGATACGCAGTATTTT. This gives the protein CSAPMWSSGGPSTDTQYF.

This clonotype appeared many times. The V gene is TRBV28, the J gene TRBJ2-7, with 7 bases aligning to TRBD1. CDR1 and CDR2 from the germline V gene are MDHEN and SYDVKM. The ends lost 3 bases at V and 0 bases at J; junction bases unmatched: 11. This CDR3 is 17 amino acids long. The CDR3 spells CASSFPTGLFTSYEQYF. CDR3 DNA sequence: TGTGCCAGCAGTTTCCCGACAGGGCTCTTCACCTCCTACGAGCAGTACTTC.

This clonotype was observed a handful of times. This rearrangement joins TRBV5-4 to TRBJ2-3; no reliable D call. Germline V gives CDR1 SGHNT, CDR2 YYREEE (reference sequence). V was trimmed by 4 bases and J by 5 bases, leaving 14 bases between them. The CDR3 is 14 amino acids. The CDR3 loop is CASSPTTHGDTQYF. The CDR3 DNA reads TGTGCCAGCAGCCCGACCACTCATGGAGATACGCAGTATTTT.

The chain is built from TRBV5-1 and TRBJ2-3; D is possibly TRBD1 (6 bases). V lost 4 bases, J lost 2 bases, and 14 bases lay in between. Germline V gives CDR1 SGHRS, CDR2 YFSETQ. The length of the CDR3 is 15 residues. CDR3 loop: CASSKDSFDTDTQYF. The DNA for the CDR3 is TGCGCCAGCAGCAAGGACAGCTTCGACACAGATACGCAGTATTTT.

There are a few counts of this clonotype. A read error is possible here, since a much larger clone lies one base away. The gene calls are TRBV11-3 and TRBJ2-1, with 8 nucleotides matching TRBD1. The CDR3 has 16 residues. Per the germline V gene, CDR1 is SGHNT and CDR2 is YENEEA. The CDR3 DNA is TGTGCCAGCAGCTCCAGGGGGCTCGGCTCCTACAGTGAGCAGTTCTTC. Translation gives CASSSRGLGSYSEQFF.

This clonotype was counted ten times or more. The chain uses TRBV5-6 and TRBJ2-7; no clear D gene. The CDR3 runs to 14 residues. CDR1 is SGHDT, CDR2 YYEEEE, per germline. V lost 0 bases, J lost 0 bases, and 7 bases lay in between. CDR3 nucleotides: TGTGCCAGCAGCTTGGGGTACAGCTCCTACGAGCAGTACTTC. The encoded protein is CASSLGYSSYEQYF.

This clonotype was seen repeatedly, ten times or more. The J gene is TRBJ2-2, the V gene TRBV28, with D unresolved. Trimming shortened V by 5 bases and J by 6 bases, and 13 bases separated the two germline ends. The CDR3 loop spans 14 amino acids. Germline V lookup: CDR1 MDHEN, CDR2 SYDVKM. The CDR3 bases are TGTGCCAGCAGTCTCATGACCGAGGCCGGGGAGCTGTTTTTT. This codes for CASSLMTEAGELFF.

This clonotype was detected only a few times. The V gene is TRBV20-1, the J gene TRBJ2-3, with 13 bases identical to TRBD2. The CDR3 loop spans 16 amino acids. J gave up 2 bases and V 5 bases, and 7 bases lay outside the gene matches. Germline V gives CDR1 DFQATT, CDR2 SNEGSKA (reference sequence). CDR3 region: CSAYPLAGGTTDTQYF. Here the CDR3 DNA reads TGCAGTGCTTACCCACTAGCGGGGGGGACCACAGATACGCAGTATTTT.

This clonotype has at least ten counts. The chain links TRBV5-1 to TRBJ1-2; TRBD1 is a possible D gene (6 bases). The V gene's germline CDR1 is SGHRS and CDR2 YFSETQ. Trimming removed 4 bases from V and 2 bases from J, with 12 bases in between. The CDR3 loop spans 14 amino acids. CDR3 coding DNA: TGCGCCAGCAGCCCCACCGACAGGAACTATGGCTACACCTTC. Protein product: CASSPTDRNYGYTF.

This clonotype was detected ten times or more. This chain joins TRBV13 and TRBJ2-1; 8 nucleotides align to TRBD1. The CDR3 is made up of 16 amino acids. Looked up from germline, CDR1 is PRHDT and CDR2 is FYEKMQ (reference sequence). The trim removed 5 bases at V and 6 bases at J, leaving 12 bases unmatched. The CDR3 sequence: CASSDDGATGGNEQFF. The CDR3 DNA sequence: TGTGCCAGCAGCGACGATGGGGCAACAGGGGGCAATGAGCAGTTCTTC.

In this sample, this clonotype turned up a few times. The rearrangement joins TRBV4-1 to TRBJ1-4; a possible D gene is TRBD1 (5 bases). Germline V gives CDR1 MGHRA, CDR2 YSYEKL. CDR3 length: 17 residues. V lost 1 base and J lost 0, with 12 bases in between. CDR3 amino acids: CASSQGDWGSTNEKLFF. CDR3 in DNA: TGCGCCAGCAGCCAAGGGGACTGGGGGTCAACTAATGAAAAACTGTTTTTT.

At least ten counts were recorded for this clonotype. J is TRBJ2-1 and V is TRBV7-3; 8 bases agree with TRBD2. V shed 2 bases, J shed 4 bases, and the junction held 16 bases outside the gene matches. The CDR3 has 19 amino acids. The germline CDR1 and CDR2 sequences are SGHTA and FQGTGA. This CDR3 reads CASSLLGVASGPRYNEQFF. In DNA form, the CDR3 reads TGTGCCAGCAGCTTACTTGGGGTGGCTAGCGGGCCTCGTTACAATGAGCAGTTCTTC.

This clonotype was seen repeatedly, ten times or more. This sequence joins TRBV13 and TRBJ2-1; D is ambiguous. Germline V gives CDR1 PRHDT, CDR2 FYEKMQ (reference sequence). This CDR3 spans 14 amino acids. V dropped 0 bases and J dropped 5 bases, with 8 bases sitting between them. The CDR3 bases are TGTGCCAGCAGCTTAGGCCTACCGAACAATGAGCAGTTCTTC. Protein: CASSLGLPNNEQFF.